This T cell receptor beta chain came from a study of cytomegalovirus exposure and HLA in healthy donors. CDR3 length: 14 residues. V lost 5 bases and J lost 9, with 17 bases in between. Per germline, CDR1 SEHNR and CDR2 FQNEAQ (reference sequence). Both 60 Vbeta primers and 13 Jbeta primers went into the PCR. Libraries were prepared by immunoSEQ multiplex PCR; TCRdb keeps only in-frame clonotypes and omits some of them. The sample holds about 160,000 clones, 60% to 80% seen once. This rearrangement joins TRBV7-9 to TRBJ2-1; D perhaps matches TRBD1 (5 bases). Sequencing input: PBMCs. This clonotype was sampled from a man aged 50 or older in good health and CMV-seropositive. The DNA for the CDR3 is TGTGCCAGCAGCCACCCTCAGGGTCCGCGTGAGCAGTTCTTC. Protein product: CASSHPQGPREQFF.